These 23 T cell receptor beta chains originate from one sample sequenced in a study of blood T cell repertoires in COVID-19. TCRdb's table, derived via immunoSEQ multiplex PCR, lists solely in-frame clones and lacks some. This repertoire shows hundreds of thousands of clones, around 89% found once; its top ten account for 4.1%. Specimen: PBMCs or T cells enriched from blood (not recorded which). The receptors derive from a woman in her twenties or thirties who had recovered from COVID-19.

This clone was found once. V is TRBV30 and J is TRBJ1-4, with D unclear. Trimming took 1 base from V and 6 from J, leaving 9 bases between them. The CDR3 runs to 13 residues. Germline CDR1 is GTSNPN and CDR2 is SVGIG (reference sequence). The CDR3 loop is CAWSDQVYEKLFF. Here the CDR3 DNA reads TGTGCCTGGAGTGACCAGGTTTATGAAAAACTGTTTTTT.

The chain links TRBV9 to TRBJ2-2; D is uncertain. V gave up 6 bases and J gave up 0 bases, with 6 bases separating them. The CDR3 consists of 13 residues. Germline CDR1 SGDLS, CDR2 YYNGEE. The CDR3 DNA reads as TGTGCCAGCACCCCCACGAACACCGGGGAGCTGTTTTTT. This encodes CASTPTNTGELFF.

This chain joins TRBV29-1 and TRBJ2-3; D might be TRBD2 (5 bases). Germline V gives CDR1 SQVTM, CDR2 ANQGSEA. This CDR3 spans 20 amino acids. In DNA, the CDR3 is TGCAGGGTTTCCGTTGCGGGTTTAGCGAGTCTCATCACCAACACAGATACGCAGTATTTT. Residues: CRVSVAGLASLITNTDTQYF.

The chain couples TRBV5-4 to TRBJ2-3, with D tentatively TRBD1 (6 bases). The CDR3 is 16 amino acids. Germline assignment: CDR1 SGHNT and CDR2 YYREEE (reference sequence). V shed 4 bases and J shed 0 bases, with 15 bases lying between them. The CDR3 spells CASSPQGWSSTDTQYF. The DNA of the CDR3 is TGTGCCAGCAGCCCCCAGGGGTGGAGCAGCACAGATACGCAGTATTTT.

This clone was counted a single time. This sequence joins TRBV7-3 and TRBJ2-1; no definite D call. The V end lost 0 bases, the J end lost 4 bases, and 7 bases lay between the germline ends. This CDR3 comprises 14 residues. Germline loops: CDR1 SGHTA, CDR2 FQGTGA. CDR3 nucleotide sequence: TGTGCCAGCAGCTTAACAGGAGAGTACAATGAGCAGTTCTTC. Its protein is CASSLTGEYNEQFF.

This chain uses TRBV24-1 with TRBJ1-2; TRBD1 is a possible D gene (5 bases). The CDR3 spans 15 residues. Trimming pared 2 bases from V and 7 bases from J, leaving 16 bases between. From germline, CDR1 is KGHDR and CDR2 SFDVKD. The CDR3 loop reads CATSDYPGGYGGYTF. The CDR3, as DNA: TGTGCCACCAGTGATTATCCCGGGGGTTATGGTGGCTACACCTTC.

The chain uses TRBV7-2 and TRBJ1-1, with D uncertain. The CDR3 loop spans 15 amino acids. The V gene's germline CDR1 is SGHTA and CDR2 FQGNSA. Trimming pared 5 bases from V and 2 bases from J, leaving 15 bases between. CDR3 amino acids: CASSPTRGTNTEAFF. CDR3 in DNA: TGTGCCAGCAGCCCGACCCGCGGTACCAACACTGAAGCTTTCTTT.

The CDR3 region has the DNA TGTGCCAGCAGCTCGGCAGGCCAGCCCCAGCATTTT. It yields the protein CASSSAGQPQHF. The chain is built from TRBV13 and TRBJ1-5; D call uncertain. Germline V gene lookup returns CDR1 PRHDT and CDR2 FYEKMQ (reference sequence). V lost 4 bases and J 7 bases, leaving 8 bases between the germline ends. CDR3 size: 12 residues.

The V call is TRBV7-9, the J call TRBJ1-1; the D gene is possibly TRBD1 (6 bases). Trimming shortened V by 6 bases and J by 0 bases, and 14 bases separated the two germline ends. The CDR3 is made up of 15 amino acids. Germline lookup yields CDR1 SEHNR and CDR2 FQNEAQ (reference sequence). CDR3 in DNA: TGTGCCAGCAGTTTCCCGGACAGCTTGAACACTGAAGCTTTCTTT. It specifies CASSFPDSLNTEAFF.

V gene TRBV30 combines with J gene TRBJ2-5, with D tentatively TRBD1 (6 bases). V shed 6 bases and J shed 4 bases, with 15 bases lying between them. CDR1 is GTSNPN, CDR2 SVGIG, per germline (reference sequence). The CDR3 sequence is 13 residues long. CDR3 nucleotide sequence: TGTGCCTGTCCCCGGGCAGGGGCAGAGACCCAGTACTTC. Translated: CACPRAGAETQYF.

The chain combines TRBV7-8 with TRBJ2-4; the D gene is possibly TRBD1 (5 bases). From germline, CDR1 is SGHVS and CDR2 FQNEAQ. The CDR3 length is 17 residues. V lost 1 base, J lost 0 bases, and 13 bases lay in between. In nucleotides, the CDR3 is TGTGCCAGCAGCTTAGAGGGGCTACTTCTAGCCAAAAACATTCAGTACTTC. Translation gives CASSLEGLLLAKNIQYF. The full variable domain, its missing parts supplied by reference TRBV7-8 and TRBJ2-4, is GAGVSQSPRYKVAKRGQDVALRCDPISGHVSLFWYQQALGQGPEFLTYFQNEAQLDKSGLPSDRFFAERPEGSVSTLKIQRTQQEDSAVYLCASSLEGLLLAKNIQYFGAGTRLSVL.

This sequence joins TRBV30 and TRBJ1-1; D is unresolved. V was trimmed by 2 bases and J by 8 bases, leaving 6 bases between them. The CDR3 is 10 residues long. Germline loops: CDR1 GTSNPN, CDR2 SVGIG (reference sequence). The CDR3 loop reads CAWSNLEAFF. In nucleotides, the CDR3 is TGTGCCTGGAGTAACTTGGAAGCTTTCTTT.

The gene calls are TRBV28 and TRBJ2-3, with 10 bases identical to TRBD2. This CDR3 region has 18 residues. CDR1 is MDHEN and CDR2 is SYDVKM in the germline V gene. J gave up 1 base and V 4 bases, and 11 bases lay outside the gene matches. The DNA of the CDR3 is TGTGCCAGCAGTTCCCGGATAAGCGGGAGGGGAGGCACAGATACGCAGTATTTT. As protein: CASSSRISGRGGTDTQYF.

V is TRBV5-1 and J is TRBJ1-1; D remains unclear. Trimming removed 3 bases at V and 2 bases at J, with 11 bases between. The CDR3 has 14 amino acids. CDR1 is SGHRS, CDR2 YFSETQ, per germline. CDR3 region: CASSSGGSNTEAFF. CDR3 coding DNA: TGCGCCAGCAGCTCGGGTGGGTCTAACACTGAAGCTTTCTTT.

This clone came up a few times. The chain joins TRBV5-4 to TRBJ2-1; 9 bases line up with TRBD2. After removal of 2 bases from V and 8 bases from J, the junction contained 5 bases not matched to a gene. This CDR3 is 14 amino acids long. Germline V gives CDR1 SGHNT, CDR2 YYREEE (reference sequence). CDR3 protein: CASSFGLANYEQFF. In nucleotides, the CDR3 is TGTGCCAGCAGCTTCGGACTAGCGAACTATGAGCAGTTCTTC.

The V gene is TRBV7-3, the J gene TRBJ1-2, with 7 bases aligning to TRBD1. Germline loops: CDR1 SGHTA, CDR2 FQGTGA. This CDR3 comprises 14 residues. The V segment lost 5 bases and the J segment 3 bases; nucleotides outside the gene matches: 6. DNA of the CDR3: TGTGCCAGCAGCCCAGGGGGAACAGACTATGGCTACACCTTC. It is translated as CASSPGGTDYGYTF.

The genes are TRBV5-4 and TRBJ2-1, with TRBD2 identical over 10 bases. The CDR3 is 16 amino acids. V shed 4 bases, J shed 4 bases, and the junction held 8 bases outside the gene matches. CDR1 and CDR2 (germline): SGHNT, YYREEE (reference sequence). The CDR3 reads CASSIRTSGGYNEQFF. The CDR3, as DNA: TGTGCCAGCAGCATCCGGACTAGCGGAGGGTACAATGAGCAGTTCTTC.

In its sample, this clone was seen once. This chain uses TRBV30 with TRBJ1-2; tentatively, D is TRBD1 (5 bases). CDR3 length: 12 amino acids. Germline V lookup: CDR1 GTSNPN, CDR2 SVGIG (reference sequence). V lost 5 bases and J 5 bases, leaving 12 bases between the germline ends. The CDR3 DNA reads TGTGCCTGGGCGGGGGGTGGATATGGCTACACCTTC. As protein: CAWAGGGYGYTF. Looking up the rest from reference TRBV30 and TRBJ1-2 gives the full variable domain: SQTIHQWPATLVQPVGSPLSLECTVEGTSNPNLYWYRQAAGRGLQLLFYSVGIGQISSEVPQNLSASRPQDRQFILSSKKLLLSDSGFYLCAWAGGGYGYTFGSGTRLTVV.

The J gene is TRBJ1-1, the V gene TRBV27; 9 bases align to TRBD1. Per germline, CDR1 MNHEY and CDR2 SMNVEV (reference sequence). The CDR3 length is 14 residues. J was trimmed by 4 bases and V by 6 bases; bases with no gene match: 6. The CDR3 spells CASSKGQGVTEAFF. The CDR3 DNA reads as TGTGCCAGCAGCAAGGGACAGGGAGTCACTGAAGCTTTCTTT.

In its sample, this clone was seen many times. This chain links TRBV19 with TRBJ1-2, with 10 nucleotides matching TRBD1. From germline, CDR1 is LNHDA and CDR2 SQIVND (reference sequence). There are 13 residues in the CDR3. Losses at the gene ends were 8 bases for V and 6 bases for J; bases not matched to a gene: 6. The CDR3 reads CASGRGQGNGYTF. In DNA form, the CDR3 reads TGTGCCAGTGGACGGGGACAGGGGAATGGCTACACCTTC.

The chain uses TRBV19 and TRBJ1-4; weak D call: TRBD1 (5 bases). The germline gives CDR1 LNHDA, CDR2 SQIVND (reference sequence). Trimming pared 4 bases from V and 5 bases from J, leaving 11 bases between. CDR3 size: 14 residues. CDR3 protein: CASSNDRDNEKLFF. CDR3 nucleotide sequence: TGTGCCAGTAGTAACGACAGAGACAATGAAAAACTGTTTTTT.

The chain recombines TRBV28 with TRBJ2-3; no reliable D call. CDR1 and CDR2 from the germline V gene are MDHEN and SYDVKM. This CDR3 contains 13 residues. V was trimmed by 5 bases and J by 5 bases, leaving 11 bases between them. For the CDR3, the DNA is TGTGCCAGCAGTCTACTACGGAGAGATACGCAGTATTTT. Its protein is CASSLLRRDTQYF.

A word on this clone: Other DNA sequences of this sample code for an identical CDR3. The chain recombines TRBV9 with TRBJ2-7, with TRBD1 matching over 9 bases. CDR3 length equals 13 residues. The V gene's germline CDR1 is SGDLS and CDR2 YYNGEE. V dropped 2 bases and J dropped 3; count of bases not matched to a gene: 0. The CDR3 coding sequence is TGTGCCAGCAGCGTGACAGGGGGCTACGAGCAGTACTTC. Protein product: CASSVTGGYEQYF.